One sample yielded the 8 T cell receptor beta chains listed below, sequenced in a study of cytomegalovirus exposure and HLA in healthy donors. Both 60 Vbeta primers and 13 Jbeta primers went into the PCR. The protocol was immunoSEQ multiplex PCR, while the TCRdb copy is restricted to in-frame clones and leaves out a portion. The sample contains some 160,000 clones, around four fifths of which appear only once. Sequencing input: PBMCs. The receptors come from a man aged 18 to 30 in good health and CMV-seronegative.

This chain links TRBV18 with TRBJ2-5; 8 nucleotides line up with TRBD1. The J call may not be correct, given that the DNA end is closer to TRBJ2-7. Germline values: CDR1 KGHSH, CDR2 LQKENI. CDR3 length: 14 residues. DNA of the CDR3: TGTGCCAGCTCATCCGGGACAGGAACCTACGAGCAGTACTTC. Encoded protein: CASSSGTGTYEQYF.

Concerning this clone: This CDR3 is also generated by other DNA sequences in the sample. J is TRBJ2-1 and V is TRBV15, with D possibly matching TRBD1 (5 bases). The germline V and J ends were trimmed by 0 bases and 4 bases, with 16 bases remaining between them. CDR1 LNHNV and CDR2 YYDKDF come from the germline V gene (reference sequence). This CDR3 is built from 17 residues. CDR3 coding DNA: TGTGCCACCAGCAGAGAGTCCGCAGGACACCGATACAATGAGCAGTTCTTC. Translation: CATSRESAGHRYNEQFF.

There are a few counts of this clone. The J gene is TRBJ2-1, the V gene TRBV6-5, with 7 bases matching TRBD1. This CDR3 comprises 15 residues. Germline V gene lookup returns CDR1 MNHEY and CDR2 SVGAGI. With 4 bases clipped from V and 4 bases from J, the junction kept 7 bases outside the gene matches. Here the CDR3 reads CASSLTGTAYNEQFF. The CDR3 DNA follows: TGTGCCAGCAGTTTGACCGGGACAGCGTACAATGAGCAGTTCTTC.

This chain links TRBV13 with TRBJ1-2; no clear D. The CDR3 length is 14 residues. V was trimmed by 4 bases and J by 1 base, leaving 10 bases between them. CDR1 is PRHDT and CDR2 is FYEKMQ in the germline V gene (reference sequence). CDR3 bases: TGTGCCAGCAGCTCTAGCGGGTTTAACTATGGCTACACCTTC. Translating gives CASSSSGFNYGYTF. The full variable domain, its missing parts supplied by reference TRBV13 and TRBJ1-2, is AAGVIQSPRHLIKEKRETATLKCYPIPRHDTVYWYQQGPGQDPQFLISFYEKMQSDKGSIPDRFSAQQFSDYHSELNMSSLELGDSALYFCASSSSGFNYGYTFGSGTRLTVV.

The gene calls are TRBV7-9 and TRBJ2-7, with D possibly TRBD2 on 5 matching bases. This CDR3 contains 14 residues. Looked up from germline, CDR1 is SEHNR and CDR2 is FQNEAQ (reference sequence). Trimming cost V 0 bases and J 1 base, with 7 bases left between them. The CDR3: CASSLASGSYEQYF. CDR3 sequence (DNA): TGTGCCAGCAGCTTAGCGTCGGGGTCCTACGAGCAGTACTTC.

The J gene is TRBJ1-3, the V gene TRBV6-5, with 7 bases fitting TRBD1. CDR1 is MNHEY and CDR2 is SVGAGI in the germline V gene. V gave up 6 bases and J gave up 0 bases; unmatched junction bases: 5. The CDR3 has 15 residues. In DNA form, the CDR3 reads TGTGCCAGCAGGGGGACAGCCCGCTCTGGAAACACCATATATTTT. This sequence encodes CASRGTARSGNTIYF.

This chain joins TRBV11-2 and TRBJ2-1; D call uncertain. This CDR3 contains 14 residues. Trimming left V 7 bases short and J 6 bases short, with 16 bases between. Germline-derived CDR1 and CDR2 are SGHAT and FQNNGV. CDR3 in amino acids: CASNREAVINEQFF. DNA of the CDR3: TGTGCCAGCAACCGAGAGGCAGTAATCAATGAGCAGTTCTTC.

This clone was counted only a few times. The chain recombines TRBV6-4 with TRBJ2-2, with D tentatively TRBD1 (6 bases). The CDR3 sequence is 16 residues long. The V gene's germline CDR1 is MRHNA and CDR2 SNTAGT. V was shortened by 3 bases and J by 3 bases, with 14 bases between the two germline ends. The DNA of the CDR3 is TGTGCCAGCAGTGATATAGCAGGGGCGGACACCGGGGAGCTGTTTTTT. This translates into CASSDIAGADTGELFF.